There are a few counts of the clone carrying this T cell receptor (beta chain). Its antigen remains unknown. This sample was included in a study of T cells in Graves' hyperthyroidism and ophthalmopathy. A sample of blood taken at first hyperthyroidism diagnosis preceded any ophthalmopathy symptoms. There were TCR beta CDR3 regions amplified from RNA transcripts. The HTBI primer set served for first-round RT-PCR of the TCR CDR3. Via MiXCR, TCRdb re-called the multiplex PCR reads, giving one row per CDR3 protein. Of about 720,000 distinct CDR3 sequences in the sample, approximately 18% were seen once. Germline CDR1 is MGHRA and CDR2 is YSYEKL. The CDR3 contains 13 residues. The V and J ends lost 1 base and 4 bases respectively, with 7 bases between them. The study's findings and limits: Most thyroid-expanded clonotypes above 0.001 were also found in blood.

The sample consisted of blood. The V gene is TRBV4-1, the J gene TRBJ1-1; D not certain. The TCR comes from a woman between 50 and 59 years old with Graves' hyperthyroidism that later progressed to Graves' ophthalmopathy. The CDR3 nucleotides read TGCGCCAGCAGCCAAGCAATAAGCACTGAAGCTTTCTTT. This encodes CASSQAISTEAFF.